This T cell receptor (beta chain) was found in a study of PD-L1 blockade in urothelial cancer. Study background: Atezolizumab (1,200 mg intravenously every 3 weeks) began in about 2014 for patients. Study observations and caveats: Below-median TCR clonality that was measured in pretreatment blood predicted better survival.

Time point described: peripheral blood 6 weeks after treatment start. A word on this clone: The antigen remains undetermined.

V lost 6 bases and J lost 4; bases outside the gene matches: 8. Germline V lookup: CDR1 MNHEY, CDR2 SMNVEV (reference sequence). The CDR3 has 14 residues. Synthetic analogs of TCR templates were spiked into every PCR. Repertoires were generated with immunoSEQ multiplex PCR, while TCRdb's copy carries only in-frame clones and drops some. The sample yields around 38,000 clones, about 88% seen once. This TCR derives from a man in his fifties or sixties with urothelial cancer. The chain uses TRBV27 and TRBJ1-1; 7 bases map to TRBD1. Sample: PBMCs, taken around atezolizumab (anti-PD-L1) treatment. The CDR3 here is CASRRNRGITEAFF. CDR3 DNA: TGTGCCAGCAGGCGCAACAGGGGAATCACTGAAGCTTTCTTT.